This record covers a single T cell receptor (beta chain). Its antigen is undetermined. A 37°C coculture lasting approximately 6 days was applied to the mixed lymphocyte reaction cells. Per the germline V gene, CDR1 is GTSNPN and CDR2 is SVGIG (reference sequence). V dropped 2 bases and J dropped 8 bases, with 18 bases sitting between them. This CDR3 contains 15 residues. This record comes from a study of siplizumab effects on memory and regulatory T cells. Whole-study results and caveats: Alloreactive CD4+ clones that could be mapped were on average 68.8% Treg-derived with siplizumab, against approximately 28% in controls.

TCRdb keeps only in-frame clones here, not all; method: immunoSEQ multiplex PCR. Of 12,000 or so clones in the sample, almost 40% are singletons; the top ten hold around 10%. Sequenced sample: CFSE-low (dividing) CD8+ T cells sorted from an allogeneic mixed lymphocyte reaction. The source of this sequence is a human donor in good health; the cells came from an allogeneic mixed lymphocyte reaction. This chain uses TRBV30 with TRBJ1-4, with a possible D match to TRBD1 (5 bases). The CDR3 nucleotides read TGTGCCTGGAGTACCGTTGGGGCGCGGTACGAAAAACTGTTTTTT. Encoded protein: CAWSTVGARYEKLFF.